This T cell receptor beta chain was obtained from a study of blood T cells in healthy people across ages. Study outcomes and limitations: A roughly linear age-dependent decrease characterized TCR beta diversity per million T cells.

The authors ran a second PCR of roughly 6 to 12 cycles using a sample-barcoded 5' primer and a J-beta primer mix. TCRdb analysed the 5' RACE reads with MiXCR anew, one entry per CDR3 protein. Seen here are about 620,000 distinct CDR3 sequences, roughly 20% observed once, and the top ten hold 3% to 4%. The CDR3 is 17 residues long. Germline assignment: CDR1 DFQATT and CDR2 SNEGSKA (reference sequence). V lost 4 bases to trimming and J lost 5 bases; unmatched junction nucleotides: 11. Comments on this clonotype: The antigen is unknown.

This chain links TRBV20-1 with TRBJ2-3; TRBD2 matches 14 bases. The clonotype was recovered from a man between 65 and 85 years old in good health. The sequencing input was blood. The CDR3 protein is CSATPGLAGVGLDTQYF. In DNA, the CDR3 is TGCAGTGCTACCCCGGGACTAGCGGGGGTAGGCTTAGATACGCAGTATTTT.